This T cell receptor (beta chain) was identified in a study of T cells generated in artificial thymic organoids (dated by TCRdb to between 2016 and 2019). With respect to the entire study: The TCR alpha and beta CDR3 repertoires of CD8 single positive T cells derived from in vitro artificial thymic organoids were compared with those of thymic and peripheral blood naive CD8 T cells. The repertoire sequencing data shown were described as representative of three independent experiments. Overall study outcomes, separate from this receptor: CD8 single positive T cells derived from organoids showed physiological TCR clonotype diversity comparable to the diversity seen in thymic and blood naive CD8 T cells. No skewed Valpha or Vbeta usage appeared in organoid-derived T cells, arguing against dominance of unconventional lineages or clonal expansions.

On this clonotype itself: It has no known antigen specificity. Per-base qualities were not stored, and no clone one base away is much larger.

Artificial thymic organoids were built by aggregating human HSPCs with MS5 murine stromal cells transduced with human DLL1, cultured at an air-liquid interface. Hematopoietic stem and progenitor cells that were CD34+CD3-, FACS-purified and depleted of residual T cells served as the seed cells for the organoids. The organoids were grown in serum-free RB27 medium, which consisted of RPMI 1640 supplemented with B27, FLT3L, IL-7 and ascorbic acid. Before RNA extraction, CD3+TCRalphabeta+CD8 single positive T cells from organoids and thymus were sorted by FACS. Total RNA was purified from approximately 40,000 to 200,000 sorted cells per sample with the RNeasy Micro kit, and quality checked on an Agilent RNA 6000 Nano chip. Including cysteine and phenylalanine, the CDR3 has 19 amino acids. Of the read, only the CDR3 DNA is kept; its 57 bases are in frame from base 1. Compared with germline, V lacks 0 bases and J lacks 5 bases; bases without a gene match: 15. The germline V gene (reference sequence) specifies DFQATT as CDR1 and SNEGSKA as CDR2.

Separate semi-nested PCR amplifications were run for the TCRalpha and TCRbeta libraries, using Advantage 2 and reverse primers located in the TRAC or TRBC constant regions. Between about 3.5 and 550 ng of total RNA was used as input for first-strand cDNA synthesis. TCR cDNA libraries were made by 5'-RACE with the SMARTer PCR cDNA Synthesis kit, using a poly-dT primer for first-strand synthesis. Each semi-nested reverse primer in the constant region carried a 5-nucleotide sample-specific barcode, and the resulting products were cleaned up with the Zymo DNA Clean and Concentrator-5 kit. As many as ten barcoded samples were combined into a pool, ligated to Illumina adaptors, and sequenced on an Illumina MiSeq as 2 x 150 bp paired-end reads. In the authors' own workflow: After demultiplexing, reads were aligned with BLAT to a custom library containing all human TRAV, TRAJ, TRBV, TRBD and TRBJ combinations from IMGT. The best BLAT hits were picked using pslCDnaFilter (-maxAligns=1, -ignoreIntrons), and custom Perl scripts were used to calculate clonotype frequencies. The raw public data were reprocessed by TCRdb itself: fastp quality trimming at Q25, MiXCR clonotype calling, in-frame beta chains only. Rows are combined by CDR3 protein, so each entry shows the most common genes and DNA. The authors' filters were not applied to this entry. This sample is represented by over 5,000 distinct CDR3 sequences; 25% of them were singletons. The top ten clonotypes cover roughly 3% of the sample.

What was sequenced was naive CD8+ T cells grown in artificial thymic organoids from cord blood stem and progenitor cells. This specimen's cell subset or site label, interpreted: CD3+TCRalphabeta+CD8SP T cells; for blood, CD45RO-CCR7+ naive CD8+ T cells. The chain was built from TRBV20-1 and TRBJ2-3; 12 bases in the middle match TRBD2. This clonotype originated in a human donor who gave cord blood stem cells for thymic organoid culture, a cardiac surgery patient who gave postnatal thymus, or a blood donor (not recorded which). The CDR3 in this case is CSARDGLARLAGVGDTQYF. The sequenced DNA: TGCAGTGCTAGAGACGGGCTCGCGAGACTAGCGGGGGTGGGAGATACGCAGTATTTT.